This T cell receptor beta chain came from a study of beta chain features in type 1 diabetes. Study at large: The samples had roughly 100,000,000 sorted cells examined in all.

Expressed TCRB transcripts got sequenced, as all isolated RNA was reverse transcribed. Data came from immunoSEQ multiplex PCR; TCRdb stores just in-frame clones and leaves some out. In the table there are 52,000 or so clones, around 53% of which are singletons. This clone was detected a few times. Its antigen is as yet unknown. Purities over 95% were achieved in all sorted populations. V shed 5 bases and J 9 bases; nucleotides not matched to a gene: 13. The CDR3 totals 16 residues. Germline loops: CDR1 SGHTA, CDR2 FQGNSA. General study points: When Type 1 diabetes patients were examined, their TCRB CDR3s proved moderately but significantly shorter in all four CD4+ subsets.

The specimen sequenced was Tregs from blood. The chain is built from TRBV7-2 and TRBJ2-7; 13 bases match TRBD2. The sequence derives from a woman between 35 and 50 years old with type 1 diabetes. In DNA, the CDR3 is TGTGCCAGCAGCCTCCGGACTAGCGGGGGCGGCCTCGGGCAGTACTTC. Translating it yields CASSLRTSGGGLGQYF.